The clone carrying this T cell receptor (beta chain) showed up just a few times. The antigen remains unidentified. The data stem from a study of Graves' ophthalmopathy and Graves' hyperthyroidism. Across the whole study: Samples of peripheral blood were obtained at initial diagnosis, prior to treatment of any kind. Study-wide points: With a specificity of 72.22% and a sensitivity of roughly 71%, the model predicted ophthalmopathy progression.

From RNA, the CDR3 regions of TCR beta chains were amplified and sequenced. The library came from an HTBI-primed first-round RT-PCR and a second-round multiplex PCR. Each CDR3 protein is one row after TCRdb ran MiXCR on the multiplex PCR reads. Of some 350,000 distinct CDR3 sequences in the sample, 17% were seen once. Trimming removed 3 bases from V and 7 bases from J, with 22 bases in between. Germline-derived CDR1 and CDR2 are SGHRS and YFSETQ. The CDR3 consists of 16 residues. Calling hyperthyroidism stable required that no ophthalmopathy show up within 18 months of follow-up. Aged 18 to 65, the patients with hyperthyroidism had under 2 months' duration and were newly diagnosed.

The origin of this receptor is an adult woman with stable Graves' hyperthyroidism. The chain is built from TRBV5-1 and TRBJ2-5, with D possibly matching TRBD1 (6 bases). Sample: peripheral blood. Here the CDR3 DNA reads TGCGCCAGCAGCTACCGGGACACCCGAAATGACGGGACCCAGTACTTC. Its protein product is CASSYRDTRNDGTQYF.